These T cell receptor beta chains were read from a single sample in a study of T cells after yellow fever vaccination. In TCRdb, the 5' RACE reads were re-called with MiXCR into one record per CDR3 protein. Of about 630,000 distinct CDR3 sequences listed, 9% to 15% are singletons. The sample in question was PBMCs, obtained on the day of the yellow fever booster vaccination. Receptors originate from a man in his thirties or forties who received the YFV17D yellow fever vaccine. The CDR3 runs from the conserved cysteine through the conserved F or W. Fields, in order: V gene, clone size, J gene, CDR3 protein. Clone size appears in some rows only: once, few, many, or a class for an expanded clone.

v_gene: TRBV2
abundance: NA
j_gene: TRBJ1-2
CDR3aa: CASVLDDLNYGYTF

v_gene: TRBV5-1
abundance: NA
j_gene: TRBJ2-7
CDR3aa: CASSQTSTSYEQYF

v_gene: TRBV28
abundance: NA
j_gene: TRBJ2-7
CDR3aa: CASSKGSYEQYF

v_gene: TRBV20-1
abundance: few
j_gene: TRBJ2-3
CDR3aa: CSADVAGAAVDTQYF

v_gene: TRBV9
abundance: NA
j_gene: TRBJ2-5
CDR3aa: CASSDGIETQYF

v_gene: TRBV28
abundance: many
j_gene: TRBJ1-1
CDR3aa: CASSPQGEAFF

v_gene: TRBV7-2
abundance: NA
j_gene: TRBJ2-7
CDR3aa: CASSETSGNFEQYF

v_gene: TRBV27
abundance: NA
j_gene: TRBJ1-1
CDR3aa: CASSFRQMNTEAFF

v_gene: TRBV4-1
abundance: NA
j_gene: TRBJ2-7
CDR3aa: CASSQGFQLGGTYEQYF

v_gene: TRBV5-1
abundance: NA
j_gene: TRBJ2-5
CDR3aa: CASSLPGGAETQYF

v_gene: TRBV14
abundance: NA
j_gene: TRBJ2-5
CDR3aa: CASSHLETQYF

v_gene: TRBV20-1
abundance: many
j_gene: TRBJ2-5
CDR3aa: CSAGTSGETQYF

v_gene: TRBV7-9
abundance: few
j_gene: TRBJ2-2
CDR3aa: CASSRWTSGTRTGELFF

v_gene: TRBV7-3
abundance: few
j_gene: TRBJ2-1
CDR3aa: CASSPRQGAYAYNEQFF

v_gene: TRBV12-3/TRBV12-4
abundance: NA
j_gene: TRBJ2-1
CDR3aa: CASSSYRDEFF

v_gene: TRBV5-1
abundance: few
j_gene: TRBJ2-7
CDR3aa: CASSQSGTSSYEQYF

v_gene: TRBV3-1
abundance: NA
j_gene: TRBJ2-7
CDR3aa: CASSFLGGLSYEQYF

v_gene: TRBV7-6
abundance: NA
j_gene: TRBJ2-3
CDR3aa: CASSPAGSDTQYF

v_gene: TRBV10-3
abundance: few
j_gene: TRBJ2-3
CDR3aa: CAISDERELGTQYF

v_gene: TRBV12-3/TRBV12-4
abundance: NA
j_gene: TRBJ1-2
CDR3aa: CASSHSNPRVYGYTF

v_gene: TRBV29-1
abundance: few
j_gene: TRBJ2-7
CDR3aa: CSVVPHLSAYEQYF

v_gene: TRBV4-2
abundance: NA
j_gene: TRBJ2-3
CDR3aa: CASKTGNTQYF

v_gene: TRBV5-1
abundance: NA
j_gene: TRBJ2-5
CDR3aa: CASSLVLAGQETQYF

v_gene: TRBV6-5
abundance: few
j_gene: TRBJ1-2
CDR3aa: CASSYSSGHTRGYTF

v_gene: TRBV28
abundance: NA
j_gene: TRBJ2-3
CDR3aa: CASSSHRPPSTDTQYF

v_gene: TRBV6-1
abundance: once
j_gene: TRBJ1-2
CDR3aa: CASSDVAALFYGYTF

v_gene: TRBV10-2
abundance: NA
j_gene: TRBJ2-7
CDR3aa: CASSPGTSRSYEQYF

v_gene: TRBV29-1
abundance: few
j_gene: TRBJ2-2
CDR3aa: CRPDCGELFF

v_gene: TRBV5-6
abundance: many
j_gene: TRBJ2-3
CDR3aa: CASSRTIGAAGDTQYF

v_gene: TRBV29-1
abundance: NA
j_gene: TRBJ2-1
CDR3aa: CSVEGISGVRYNEQFF

v_gene: TRBV28
abundance: NA
j_gene: TRBJ2-7
CDR3aa: CASSLFRGTEKQYF

v_gene: TRBV7-8
abundance: few
j_gene: TRBJ2-2
CDR3aa: CASSLGSGTTNTGELFF

v_gene: TRBV7-9
abundance: NA
j_gene: TRBJ1-2
CDR3aa: CASSFSSTQDRGYGYTF

v_gene: TRBV15
abundance: few
j_gene: TRBJ2-5
CDR3aa: CATSRTGQQETQYF

v_gene: TRBV5-8
abundance: NA
j_gene: TRBJ1-5
CDR3aa: CASSLAIYSNQPQHF

v_gene: TRBV29-1
abundance: NA
j_gene: TRBJ2-7
CDR3aa: CSVAGKRAYEQYF

v_gene: TRBV12-3/TRBV12-4
abundance: few
j_gene: TRBJ1-3
CDR3aa: CASSFQGSGNTIYF

v_gene: TRBV7-6
abundance: few
j_gene: TRBJ1-4
CDR3aa: CASSLGVTTSDRTHNEKLFF

v_gene: TRBV25-1
abundance: many
j_gene: TRBJ2-7
CDR3aa: CASIRDRGSEQYF

v_gene: TRBV6-2/TRBV6-3
abundance: NA
j_gene: TRBJ1-2
CDR3aa: CASTWTGGSYGYTF

v_gene: TRBV9
abundance: many
j_gene: TRBJ2-1
CDR3aa: CASSENRGSYNEQFF

v_gene: TRBV20-1
abundance: NA
j_gene: TRBJ2-5
CDR3aa: CSASRPRGGPQETQYF

v_gene: TRBV20-1
abundance: many
j_gene: TRBJ2-6
CDR3aa: CSARSGPTGGANVLTF

v_gene: TRBV7-9
abundance: few
j_gene: TRBJ2-2
CDR3aa: CASSPALAGYTGELFF

v_gene: TRBV20-1
abundance: NA
j_gene: TRBJ2-1
CDR3aa: CSARQLAGYNEQFF

v_gene: TRBV18
abundance: many
j_gene: TRBJ2-5
CDR3aa: CASSPTETQYF

v_gene: TRBV4-3
abundance: few
j_gene: TRBJ2-3
CDR3aa: CASSQEGPLLGTDTQYF

v_gene: TRBV5-1
abundance: few
j_gene: TRBJ2-3
CDR3aa: CASSLIGGESSTDTQYF

v_gene: TRBV27
abundance: few
j_gene: TRBJ2-7
CDR3aa: CASRSARYEQYF

v_gene: TRBV20-1
abundance: many
j_gene: TRBJ2-7
CDR3aa: CSAIRRTGDYEQYF

v_gene: TRBV12-5
abundance: few
j_gene: TRBJ1-1
CDR3aa: CASGFTGGAIDTEAFF

v_gene: TRBV6-2/TRBV6-3
abundance: few
j_gene: TRBJ1-5
CDR3aa: CASSTPDRGSARPQHF

v_gene: TRBV7-2
abundance: NA
j_gene: TRBJ2-3
CDR3aa: CASSLGGQDTQYF

v_gene: TRBV14
abundance: NA
j_gene: TRBJ2-1
CDR3aa: CASRSGKQGEQFF

v_gene: TRBV20-1
abundance: few
j_gene: TRBJ2-1
CDR3aa: CSAPTSGSQGSPYNEQFF

v_gene: TRBV24-1
abundance: many
j_gene: TRBJ2-1
CDR3aa: CATSDTTSGSINEQFF

v_gene: TRBV5-1
abundance: NA
j_gene: TRBJ2-1
CDR3aa: CASSLAVTVPEQFF

v_gene: TRBV12-3/TRBV12-4
abundance: few
j_gene: TRBJ1-3
CDR3aa: CASSLGRVDTIYF

v_gene: TRBV20-1
abundance: few
j_gene: TRBJ2-7
CDR3aa: CSASQPGQASEQYF